This T cell receptor beta chain was obtained from a study of cytomegalovirus exposure and HLA in healthy donors. General observations from the study: Investigators reported 150 to 200 TCR beta chains as tied to cytomegalovirus.

A word on this clone: Antigen unknown.

CDR3 length equals 14 residues. Germline V lookup: CDR1 SGHRS, CDR2 YFSETQ. V dropped 2 bases and J dropped 4 bases, with 12 bases sitting between them. The PCR contained 60 Vbeta and 13 Jbeta primers. Using immunoSEQ multiplex PCR, the repertoire was profiled, and TCRdb retains in-frame clones only, with some absent. The data contain roughly 150,000 clones, about two thirds of them singletons. The sequencing input was PBMCs. This sequence was found in a woman between 55 and 75 years old in good health and CMV-seropositive. This rearrangement joins TRBV5-1 to TRBJ1-1; D perhaps matches TRBD1 (6 bases). This chain's CDR3 is CASSLGQPSTEAFF. Written as DNA, the CDR3 is TGCGCCAGCAGCTTAGGACAGCCGAGCACTGAAGCTTTCTTT.